The 21 T cell receptor beta chains presented below share a single source sample, sequenced in a study of PD-1 blockade in classical Hodgkin lymphoma. Clones were sequenced by immunoSEQ multiplex PCR, and TCRdb holds only the in-frame ones, with some missing. The sample has roughly 92,000 clones; around nine tenths are singletons. Relapses following autologous stem cell transplantation were seen in all patients, with brentuximab vedotin exposure varying. Source: peripheral blood mononuclear cells (PBMCs), taken at baseline. The origin of the receptors is a human donor with classical Hodgkin lymphoma.

This clone occurred once. V gene TRBV6-5 combines with J gene TRBJ2-7; TRBD2 matches 12 bases. The trim removed 6 bases at V and 7 bases at J, leaving 7 bases unmatched. This CDR3 is built from 14 residues. Germline CDR1 is MNHEY and CDR2 is SVGAGI. In DNA, the CDR3 is TGTGCCAGCAGCTTCCAAGGACTAGCGGGGGAGCAGTACTTC. Translating gives CASSFQGLAGEQYF.

The chain recombines TRBV18 with TRBJ1-4; D might be TRBD1 (5 bases). Trimming took 5 bases from V and 7 from J, leaving 14 bases between them. CDR3 length equals 14 residues. The V gene's germline CDR1 is KGHSH and CDR2 LQKENI. CDR3 sequence reads: CASSNAGEAEKLFF. CDR3 sequence (DNA): TGTGCCAGCTCAAACGCGGGGGAGGCTGAAAAACTGTTTTTT. Together with reference TRBV18 and TRBJ1-4, the CDR3 gives the full variable domain: NAGVMQNPRHLVRRRGQEARLRCSPMKGHSHVYWYRQLPEEGLKFMVYLQKENIIDESGMPKERFSAEFPKEGPSILRIQQVVRGDSAAYFCASSNAGEAEKLFFGSGTQLSVL.

DNA for the CDR3: TGTGCCAGTAGTACACTGACAGGGCTTCGTCGGGAGACCCAGTACTTC. Its translation is CASSTLTGLRRETQYF. J is TRBJ2-5 and V is TRBV19; 7 nucleotides match TRBD1. The CDR3 totals 16 residues. Losses at the gene ends were 4 bases for V and 5 bases for J; bases not matched to a gene: 13. Germline values: CDR1 LNHDA, CDR2 SQIVND (reference sequence).

The chain couples TRBV27 to TRBJ2-1; 15 nucleotides align to TRBD2. The CDR3 covers 17 residues. Germline V lookup: CDR1 MNHEY, CDR2 SMNVEV (reference sequence). With V trimmed by 5 bases and J by 12 bases, 14 bases remained unmatched. The CDR3 sequence is CASSTGLAGGLRDGQFF. CDR3 sequence (DNA): TGTGCCAGCAGTACCGGACTAGCGGGGGGGTTACGGGATGGGCAGTTCTTC.

This chain uses TRBV5-4 with TRBJ1-1; 9 nucleotides match TRBD1. CDR1 and CDR2 from the germline V gene are SGHNT and YYREEE (reference sequence). The J segment lost 4 bases and the V segment lost 6 bases, leaving 7 bases of the junction unmatched. The CDR3 is 14 residues long. DNA for the CDR3: TGTGCCAGCAATCCACGGGACAGGGTCACTGAAGCTTTCTTT. Protein product: CASNPRDRVTEAFF.

CDR3: CASSYANTGELFF. The CDR3 DNA follows: TGTGCCAGCAGTTACGCGAACACCGGGGAGCTGTTTTTT. The V and J genes are TRBV6-6 and TRBJ2-2; D unclear. V was cut by 2 bases and J by 0 bases, with 1 base left in between. CDR1 is MNHNY, CDR2 SVGAGI, per germline (reference sequence). The CDR3 has 13 residues.

The rearrangement uses TRBV18 and TRBJ1-5; D remains unclear. Germline CDR1 is KGHSH and CDR2 is LQKENI. This CDR3 has 15 amino acids. The ends were cut back, 3 bases at V and 4 bases at J, with 13 bases in the middle. This CDR3 reads CASSPSRVENQPQHF. CDR3 in DNA: TGTGCCAGCTCACCTTCTAGGGTGGAGAATCAGCCCCAGCATTTT.

This clone has only one observation. The rearrangement uses TRBV13 and TRBJ2-1; TRBD2 matches at 7 bases. The CDR3 covers 12 residues. Germline CDR1 reads PRHDT; CDR2 reads FYEKMQ (reference sequence). J gave up 8 bases and V 3 bases, and 1 base lay outside the gene matches. CDR3 sequence reads: CASSFGGDEQFF. The CDR3, as DNA: TGTGCCAGCAGCTTTGGGGGGGATGAGCAGTTCTTC.

The chain has TRBV27 and TRBJ2-7, with 15 nucleotides matching TRBD2. CDR1 and CDR2 from the germline V gene are MNHEY and SMNVEV (reference sequence). The V and J ends lost 6 bases and 4 bases, in that order; junction bases with no gene match: 4. The CDR3 consists of 15 residues. CDR3 sequence (DNA): TGTGCCAGCAGGGGAGGACTAGCGGGAGGGTACGAGCAGTACTTC. This translates into CASRGGLAGGYEQYF.

CDR3 amino acids: CASSLFGRTYEQYF. The CDR3 DNA sequence: TGTGCCAGCAGCTTATTTGGGAGGACTTACGAGCAGTACTTC. The rearrangement uses TRBV7-6 and TRBJ2-7, with D tentatively TRBD2 (6 bases). From germline, CDR1 is SGHVS and CDR2 FNYEAQ. This CDR3 spans 14 amino acids. Trimming removed 2 bases at V and 4 bases at J, with 12 bases between.

This clone has only one observation. Mismatch with germline at one junction end may stem from a read error. The genes are TRBV9 and TRBJ2-2; TRBD2 aligns across 10 bases. Germline V gene sequence: CDR1 SGDLS, CDR2 YYNGEE. CDR3 length equals 15 residues. In DNA form, the CDR3 reads TGTGCCAGCAGTGTAGCGGGAGGCGGCACCGGGGAGCTGTTTTTT. It encodes CASSVAGGGTGELFF.

V and J are TRBV9 and TRBJ1-1; D unresolved. The CDR3 is made up of 15 amino acids. Germline V gene sequence: CDR1 SGDLS, CDR2 YYNGEE. Trimming removed 3 bases at V and 0 bases at J, with 12 bases between. In DNA form, the CDR3 reads TGTGCCAGCAGCGCCATGGACGGGCTGAACACTGAAGCTTTCTTT. Its protein product is CASSAMDGLNTEAFF.

This sequence joins TRBV12-5 and TRBJ1-5; no firm D call. The CDR3 is made up of 12 amino acids. The germline CDR1 and CDR2 sequences are LGHNT and FRNRAP. Trimming took off 7 bases at V and 7 bases at J, with 11 bases between the two ends. The CDR3 is CASASSQQPQHF. In DNA form, the CDR3 reads TGTGCTAGTGCCTCCAGCCAGCAGCCCCAGCATTTT.

This chain links TRBV27 with TRBJ1-2; no reliable D call. Germline CDR1 is MNHEY and CDR2 is SMNVEV (reference sequence). The length of the CDR3 is 14 residues. V gave up 4 bases and J gave up 6 bases, with 15 bases separating them. The CDR3 coding sequence is TGTGCCAGCAGTTCCCCGACGGAGGGAGATGGCTACACCTTC. As protein: CASSSPTEGDGYTF.

This clone was observed once. The rearrangement links TRBV18 to TRBJ2-2; D is unresolved. CDR1 KGHSH and CDR2 LQKENI come from the germline V gene. V lost 0 bases, J lost 3 bases, and 5 bases lay in between. There are 14 residues in the CDR3. CDR3 sequence: CASSPPADTGELFF. The CDR3 DNA is TGTGCCAGCTCACCACCGGCGGACACCGGGGAGCTGTTTTTT.

The V and J genes are TRBV6-1 and TRBJ1-1, with D unresolved. The germline V and J ends were trimmed by 8 bases and 7 bases, with 17 bases remaining between them. The CDR3 totals 13 residues. In germline, CDR1 is MNHNS, CDR2 SASEGT. The CDR3 spells CASAFEGFGEAFF. Written as DNA, the CDR3 is TGTGCCAGCGCCTTCGAGGGATTCGGTGAAGCTTTCTTT.

The rearrangement uses TRBV5-1 and TRBJ2-4; D is undetermined. CDR3 length equals 14 residues. Germline V gives CDR1 SGHRS, CDR2 YFSETQ. Trimming removed 5 bases at V and 0 bases at J, with 9 bases between. CDR3 in amino acids: CASSYNIAKNIQYF. The CDR3 DNA sequence: TGCGCCAGCAGTTACAACATAGCCAAAAACATTCAGTACTTC.

The chain recombines TRBV19 with TRBJ2-4; TRBD1 might be the D (7 bases). Germline V gene sequence: CDR1 LNHDA, CDR2 SQIVND (reference sequence). This CDR3 region has 16 residues. V was pared by 3 bases and J by 9 bases, with 21 bases between. This CDR3 reads CASSMRRARGVGIQYF. CDR3 sequence (DNA): TGTGCCAGTAGTATGCGGAGGGCCAGGGGGGTTGGCATTCAGTACTTC.

The gene calls are TRBV6-1 and TRBJ2-1, with 14 bases lining up with TRBD2. Germline V gene sequence: CDR1 MNHNS, CDR2 SASEGT. The V segment lost 6 bases and the J segment 4 bases; nucleotides outside the gene matches: 5. CDR3 length: 16 amino acids. Here the CDR3 reads CASRERLAGGYNEQFF. The CDR3, as DNA: TGTGCCAGCAGGGAACGACTAGCGGGAGGGTACAATGAGCAGTTCTTC.

J is TRBJ1-5 and V is TRBV6-1, with 9 bases that match TRBD1. The germline V gene encodes CDR1 MNHNS and CDR2 SASEGT. This CDR3 has 13 amino acids. Unmatched junction bases numbered 4, after V lost 6 bases and J lost 7 bases. The CDR3 region has the DNA TGTGCCAGCAGGGGGACAGGGCCACAGCCCCAGCATTTT. It translates to CASRGTGPQPQHF.

The chain joins TRBV7-9 to TRBJ2-7, with a weak D call TRBD1 (5 bases). V was pared by 5 bases and J by 3 bases, with 20 bases between. The CDR3 loop spans 16 amino acids. CDR1 and CDR2 from the germline V gene are SEHNR and FQNEAQ (reference sequence). CDR3 coding DNA: TGTGCCAGCAGCCTACCTACAGGTCTCCAAAACTACGAGCAGTACTTC. Its protein is CASSLPTGLQNYEQYF.